This T cell receptor beta chain emerged from a study of T cell responses to AZD1222 COVID-19 vaccine. General observations from the study: Baseline seropositivity occurred in only a handful of AZD1222 recipients. The donor group comprised mostly white British people and more females; the analysis possibly underestimated clonal diversity. Variant regions that are unmutated are reportedly the target of nearly half of spike-specific TCRs.

The data were produced by immunoSEQ multiplex PCR, yet TCRdb's version contains in-frame clones alone and is incomplete. The sample consists of 90,000 to 100,000 clones, 84% of them appearing once. About this clone itself: Its antigen is not identified.

V dropped 3 bases and J dropped 0 bases, with 10 bases sitting between them. CDR1 is SGHDN, CDR2 FVKESK, per germline. The CDR3 covers 15 residues. The genes are TRBV14 and TRBJ2-3; either TRBD1 or TRBD2 may supply D (5 bases each). The clonotype comes from an adult who received the AZD1222 COVID-19 vaccine. The sequences come from peripheral blood, collected 28 days after the second AZD1222 dose. In DNA, the CDR3 is TGTGCCAGCAGCCAGGGACCAATAAGCACAGATACGCAGTATTTT. Its protein product is CASSQGPISTDTQYF. Supplemented by reference TRBV14 and TRBJ2-3, the full variable domain reads EAGVTQFPSHSVIEKGQTVTLRCDPISGHDNLYWYRRVMGKEIKFLLHFVKESKQDESGMPNNRFLAERTGGTYSTLKVQPAELEDSGVYFCASSQGPISTDTQYFGPGTRLTVL.